These 2 T cell receptor beta chains came from one sample sequenced in a study of blood T cell repertoires in COVID-19. Measured with immunoSEQ multiplex PCR; TCRdb has only the in-frame clones, and not every one. The table lists more than 85,000 clones, 75% of them singletons. The sequenced material came from peripheral blood. All receptors come from a woman aged 45-65 years with acute or convalescent COVID-19.

This chain joins TRBV4-3 and TRBJ1-5; 9 bases match TRBD1. Germline V CDR1 and CDR2: LGHNA, YSLEER. The CDR3 totals 15 residues. V shed 0 bases and J 7 bases; nucleotides not matched to a gene: 4. CDR3 bases: TGCGCCAGCAGCCAAGATTGGGACAGGGACCAGCCCCAGCATTTT. Translating it yields CASSQDWDRDQPQHF.

This clone has just a few counts. The rearrangement uses TRBV5-5 and TRBJ2-7, with D possibly TRBD2 on 7 matching bases. CDR3 length: 13 amino acids. Germline V gene sequence: CDR1 SGHKS, CDR2 YYEKEE (reference sequence). V shed 2 bases and J shed 6 bases, with 12 bases lying between them. This chain's CDR3 is CASSFREGGEQYF. CDR3 DNA: TGTGCCAGCAGCTTCAGGGAGGGGGGCGAGCAGTACTTC.